The entry below gives a single T cell receptor (beta chain) sequence along with its context. Its antigen is unidentified. The data originate from a study of shared clonotypes between healthy human individuals. Study information: The cohort comprised a couple of women and a few men. Their ages spanned 18 to 49 years.

Free of recent acute infections or vaccinations, the donors were healthy HIV-negative adults. General study points: Of the naive CD4 clonotypes, about 5% were shared across a handful of donors. Clonotype sharing among donors was thought likely to change with sequencing depth.

CDR3 length: 14 amino acids. Germline assignment: CDR1 SGHNT and CDR2 YENEEA. The V segment lost 5 bases and the J segment 4 bases; nucleotides outside the gene matches: 6. The data were produced by immunoSEQ multiplex PCR, yet TCRdb's version contains in-frame clones alone and is incomplete. The data hold about 2.3 million clones, with 93% observed a single time. The V gene is TRBV11-3, the J gene TRBJ2-5; 8 bases are shared with TRBD2. This clonotype was obtained from a young man in good health. Some clones in this sample may be carry-over from other donors' samples. The sample was naive CD4+ T cells from PBMCs. Subset described: CD45RA+ positively selected. Here the CDR3 reads CASSPHRGGETQYF. CDR3 DNA: TGTGCCAGCAGCCCCCACCGGGGGGGAGAGACCCAGTACTTC.